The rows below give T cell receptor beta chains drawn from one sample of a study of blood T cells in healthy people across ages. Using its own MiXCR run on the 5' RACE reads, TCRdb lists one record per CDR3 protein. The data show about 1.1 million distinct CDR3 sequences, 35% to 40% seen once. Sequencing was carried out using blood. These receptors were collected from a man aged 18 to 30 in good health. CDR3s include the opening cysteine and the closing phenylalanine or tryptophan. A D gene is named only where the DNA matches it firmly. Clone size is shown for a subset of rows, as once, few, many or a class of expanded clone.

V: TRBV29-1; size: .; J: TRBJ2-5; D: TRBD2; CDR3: CSWGLAGRTQYF; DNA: TGCAGCTGGGGACTAGCGGGGCGGACCCAGTACTTC
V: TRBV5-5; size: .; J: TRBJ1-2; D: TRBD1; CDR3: CASRPDRGRAYGYTF; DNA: TGTGCCAGCAGACCGGACAGGGGACGAGCGTATGGCTACACCTTC
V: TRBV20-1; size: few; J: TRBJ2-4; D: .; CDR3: CSANQGHLIQYF; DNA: TGCAGTGCTAACCAGGGACACCTAATTCAGTACTTC
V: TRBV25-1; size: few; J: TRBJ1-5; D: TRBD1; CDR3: CASSERYRGLFNQPQHF; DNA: TGTGCCAGCAGTGAGAGATACAGGGGACTCTTTAATCAGCCCCAGCATTTT
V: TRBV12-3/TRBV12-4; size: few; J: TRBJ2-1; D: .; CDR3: CASTQRRGDYNEQFF; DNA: TGTGCCAGCACCCAGCGGAGGGGGGACTACAATGAGCAGTTCTTC
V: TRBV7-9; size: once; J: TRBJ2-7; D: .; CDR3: CASSLAPPDYEQYF; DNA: TGTGCCAGCAGCTTAGCACCCCCAGATTACGAGCAGTACTTC
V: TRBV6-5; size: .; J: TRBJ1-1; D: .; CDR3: CASVRGAEAFF; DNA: TGTGCCAGCGTGCGAGGGGCTGAAGCTTTCTTT
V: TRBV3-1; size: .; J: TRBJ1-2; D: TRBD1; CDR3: CASSQDPGQVYGYTF; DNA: TGTGCCAGCAGCCAAGACCCGGGACAGGTCTATGGCTACACCTTC
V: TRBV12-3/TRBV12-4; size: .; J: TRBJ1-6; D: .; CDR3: CASSRTGTENSPLHF; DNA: TGTGCCAGCAGTCGAACCGGGACGGAGAATTCACCCCTCCACTTT
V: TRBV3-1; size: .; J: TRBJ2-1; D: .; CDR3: CASSQEVGLHNEQFF; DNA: TGTGCCAGCAGCCAAGAAGTTGGACTCCACAATGAGCAGTTCTTC
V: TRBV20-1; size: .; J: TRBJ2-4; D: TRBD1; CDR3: CSARDKDRGRGVGKNIQYF; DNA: TGCAGTGCTAGAGATAAGGACAGGGGGCGAGGCGTAGGCAAAAACATTCAGTACTTC
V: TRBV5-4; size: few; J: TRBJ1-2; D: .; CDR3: CASSLAGDHYGYTF; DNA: TGTGCCAGCAGCTTGGCCGGCGACCACTATGGCTACACCTTC
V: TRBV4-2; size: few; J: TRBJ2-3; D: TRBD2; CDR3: CASSQGVMLAGLGDTQYF; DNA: TGTGCCAGCAGCCAAGGGGTCATGCTAGCGGGTCTTGGGGATACGCAGTATTTT
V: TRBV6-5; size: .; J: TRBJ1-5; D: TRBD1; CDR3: CATGTARNQPQHF; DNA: TGTGCCACCGGGACAGCCAGAAATCAGCCCCAGCATTTT
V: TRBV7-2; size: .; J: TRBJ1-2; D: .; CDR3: CASSLVPRTNYGYTF; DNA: TGTGCCAGCAGCTTAGTGCCGAGGACAAACTATGGCTACACCTTC
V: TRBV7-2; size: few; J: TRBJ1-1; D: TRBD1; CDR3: CASSARQGASTEAFF; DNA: TGTGCCAGCAGCGCCCGACAGGGGGCGAGCACTGAAGCTTTCTTT
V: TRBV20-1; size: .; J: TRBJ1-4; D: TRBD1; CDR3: CSALRTGREKLFF; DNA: TGCAGTGCTCTTAGGACAGGGAGAGAAAAACTGTTTTTT
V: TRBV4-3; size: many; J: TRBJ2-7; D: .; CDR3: CASSQDQSSYEQYF; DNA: TGTGCCAGCAGCCAAGATCAGAGCTCCTACGAGCAGTACTTC
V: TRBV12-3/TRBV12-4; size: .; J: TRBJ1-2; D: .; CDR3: CASSLAGRDQDGYTF; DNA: TGTGCCAGCAGTTTAGCGGGCAGGGATCAGGATGGCTACACCTTC
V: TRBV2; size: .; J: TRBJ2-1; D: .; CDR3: CASSRKVYYDEQFF; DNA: TGTGCCAGCAGTCGAAAGGTTTATTACGATGAGCAGTTCTTC
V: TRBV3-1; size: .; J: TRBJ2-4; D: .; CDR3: CASSQEPTAKNIQYF; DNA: TGTGCCAGCAGCCAAGAACCGACGGCCAAAAACATTCAGTACTTC
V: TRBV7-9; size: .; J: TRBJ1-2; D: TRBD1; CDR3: CASSHGQGRNDGYTF; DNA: TGTGCCAGCAGCCACGGACAGGGCCGTAACGATGGCTACACCTTC
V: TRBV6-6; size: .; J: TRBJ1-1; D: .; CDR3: CASTAGQGPFEAFF; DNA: TGTGCCAGCACCGCGGGGCAAGGCCCTTTTGAAGCTTTCTTT
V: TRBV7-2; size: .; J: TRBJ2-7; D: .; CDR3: CAGSLADGAYNEQYF; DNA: TGTGCCGGCAGCTTAGCAGATGGGGCCTACAATGAGCAGTACTTC